Included here is one T cell receptor (beta chain) sequence, with context. This clone came up once. There is no known antigen for this receptor. No base quality values were provided; no much bigger clone lies one nucleotide off. This sample's time point label indicates: about 28 days (+/-7) after the second vaccine dose. AZD1222 recipients whose second dose came at about 4 weeks and those whose second dose came at about 12 weeks were combined into one group, since spike-specific TCR depth and breadth did not differ between the two schedules. Vaccinee samples came from UK trials COV001 and COV002, including a single-blind randomized controlled phase 2/3 trial of AZD1222 (ChAdOx1 nCoV-19) in healthy adults. For TCRbeta chain sequencing, PBMC samples were collected from trial participants at day 0 and at day 28 after the second dose. The data derive from a study of T cell responses to AZD1222 COVID-19 vaccine (dated by TCRdb to 2020 to 2023). Concerning the study at large: A total of 230 to 250 trial participants underwent TCR sequencing, of whom 200 to 220 received two doses of AZD1222 and some 25 received two doses of the MenACWY control vaccine. Trial participants were enrolled by age into 18-55, 56-69 and 70-plus year subgroups, with 148, 28 and 57 TCR-sequenced participants respectively.

The CDR3 regions of human TCRbeta chains were analyzed by immunosequencing. For the original study's pipeline: Repertoire TCRs were matched against a reference library of SARS-CoV-2-specific TCRs generated with the MIRA antigen-specificity platform. Breadth was defined as the fraction of unique TCRs that were SARS-CoV-2-associated, and depth was defined as the fraction of total T cells that were SARS-CoV-2-associated. Each spike-specific TCR was assigned to its reactive spike region and to a CD4 or CD8 class using the MIRA data. Log10-transformed breadth and depth values were compared by one-way ANOVA with Sidak's multiple comparisons tests. In TCRdb, the immuneACCESS table is reduced to in-frame sequences with V and J assigned. These tables do not hold every clone; where another copy was compared, an unresolved V gene accounts for under half, and the others remain unexplained. V and J calls and clone size are those listed in that table; D and trimming were worked out from the DNA. The sample profile shows 150,000 to 190,000 clones; more than 85% of them were found once. The top ten clones comprise over 1.2% of the sample.

The investigation overall reported the following: Because no day 14 peak-response samples were available, repertoires were characterized only after the peak T cell response. Participants were mostly white British, with more females than males. The authors suggested clonal diversity may have been underestimated. After two AZD1222 doses, both the breadth and the depth of spike-specific TCRs were significantly higher than at day 0 and than in MenACWY recipients. The vaccine-associated CD4 TCRs covered the entire spike protein, and the dominant responses fell in regions 160-218 and 743-854. Epitopes outside the regions mutated in the B.1.351 and B.1.1.7 variants were reportedly recognized by nearly half of the unique spike-specific TCRs. Conclusions about previously exposed vaccinees are limited, since just a handful of AZD1222 recipients were seropositive for SARS-CoV-2 at baseline. The 56-69-year group was small, and its depth increase did not reach significance, likely because of low power.

Here the sequenced sample was peripheral blood, taken 28 days after the second AZD1222 dose. This receptor was identified in an adult who received the AZD1222 COVID-19 vaccine.

The encoded CDR3 is CASSGMVGEHTEAFF. The DNA sequence follows: TGTGCCAGCAGCGGCATGGTTGGGGAACACACTGAAGCTTTCTTT. The chain joins TRBV2 to TRBJ1-1; a confident D gene designation cannot be given. The germline V gene gives CDR1 as SNHLY and CDR2 as FYNNEI. The CDR3 goes from the cysteine to the phenylalanine over 15 residues. Of the read, only the CDR3 DNA is kept; its 45 bases are in frame from base 1. V is shortened by 6 bases, J by 3 bases, and the region joining them spans 17 bases.